This entry lists 27 T cell receptor beta chains sequenced from one sample in a study of cytomegalovirus exposure and HLA in healthy donors. PCR employed 60 Vbeta and 13 Jbeta primers. Sequencing was performed with immunoSEQ multiplex PCR; in TCRdb, only in-frame clones are kept and a portion is missing. The table includes about 130,000 clones, about 70% detected once. Specimen: PBMCs. These receptors originate from a woman aged 55-69 years in good health and CMV-seropositive.

This clone was picked up one time. The chain links TRBV6-5 to TRBJ1-1; 7 positions agree with TRBD1. V lost 6 bases and J lost 5; bases outside the gene matches: 9. The germline V gene has CDR1 MNHEY and CDR2 SVGAGI. The CDR3 is made up of 14 amino acids. This CDR3 is CASRQTGTGTEAFF. The DNA of the CDR3 is TGTGCCAGCAGGCAGACAGGGACTGGGACTGAAGCTTTCTTT.

This sequence joins TRBV7-8 and TRBJ1-6; no definite D call. CDR1 is SGHVS, CDR2 FQNEAQ, per germline. Trimming removed 5 bases at V and 4 bases at J, with 12 bases between. This CDR3 contains 15 residues. The CDR3 DNA reads TGTGCCAGCAGCAACAAGGAGGTTTATAATTCACCCCTCCACTTT. This gives the protein CASSNKEVYNSPLHF.

The chain employs TRBV7-9 and TRBJ1-5, with D tentatively TRBD1 (5 bases). Deletions cut 3 bases from V and 7 bases from J, with 13 bases between. Germline V gives CDR1 SEHNR, CDR2 FQNEAQ (reference sequence). This CDR3 is 14 amino acids long. The CDR3 bases are TGTGCCAGCAGCTTGAGCGGGGACGGACAGCCCCAGCATTTT. Protein product: CASSLSGDGQPQHF.

The chain uses TRBV9 and TRBJ1-5, with no clear D. This CDR3 comprises 15 residues. V gave up 4 bases and J gave up 0 bases, with 11 bases separating them. Germline CDR1 reads SGDLS; CDR2 reads YYNGEE. CDR3 region: CASSKTPLSNQPQHF. CDR3 in DNA: TGTGCCAGCAGCAAAACTCCGCTTAGCAATCAGCCCCAGCATTTT. The whole variable domain, remainder taken from reference TRBV9 and TRBJ1-5, is DSGVTQTPKHLITATGQRVTLRCSPRSGDLSVYWYQQSLDQGLQFLIQYYNGEERAKGNILERFSAQQFPDLHSELNLSSLELGDSALYFCASSKTPLSNQPQHFGDGTRLSIL.

The rearrangement uses TRBV5-1 and TRBJ1-1; D gene uncertain. Deletions cut 6 bases from V and 3 bases from J, with 12 bases between. CDR3 length equals 13 residues. Germline V gene lookup returns CDR1 SGHRS and CDR2 YFSETQ. Here the CDR3 reads CASTLGRDTEAFF. For the CDR3, the DNA is TGCGCCAGCACTCTGGGGAGGGACACTGAAGCTTTCTTT.

V is TRBV5-4 and J is TRBJ2-7, with 8 bases that match TRBD2. Germline V CDR1 and CDR2: SGHNT, YYREEE (reference sequence). V trimming: 4 bases; J trimming: 3 bases; junction bases outside the gene matches: 9. This CDR3 is built from 15 residues. CDR3 in amino acids: CASSPSAGVSYEQYF. For the CDR3, the DNA is TGTGCCAGCAGCCCTTCAGCGGGGGTGAGCTACGAGCAGTACTTC.

The J gene is TRBJ1-2, the V gene TRBV4-1, with D uncertain. This CDR3 has 15 amino acids. Trimming left V 0 bases short and J 1 base short, with 9 bases between. From germline, CDR1 is MGHRA and CDR2 YSYEKL. The CDR3, as DNA: TGCGCCAGCAGCCAAGACCTCGGGTTTAACTATGGCTACACCTTC. It encodes CASSQDLGFNYGYTF.

The chain links TRBV10-1 to TRBJ1-6; D call uncertain. The CDR3 sequence is 13 residues long. From germline, CDR1 is WNHNN and CDR2 SYGVQD (reference sequence). The germline V and J ends were trimmed by 6 bases and 6 bases, with 9 bases remaining between them. The CDR3: CASSGESNSPLHF. CDR3 DNA sequence: TGCGCCAGCAGCGGGGAGAGTAATTCACCCCTCCACTTT.

The chain recombines TRBV27 with TRBJ2-7; 7 bases align to TRBD1. This CDR3 is 17 amino acids long. V was pared by 0 bases and J by 0 bases, with 8 bases of the junction left unmatched. Germline-derived CDR1 and CDR2 are MNHEY and SMNVEV (reference sequence). Here the CDR3 DNA reads TGTGCCAGCAGTTTATCGACCGGGCAGGGGGACTCCTACGAGCAGTACTTC. Translating gives CASSLSTGQGDSYEQYF.

The V and J genes are TRBV5-6 and TRBJ1-2; the D is unclear. V lost 4 bases and J 8 bases, leaving 12 bases between the germline ends. The CDR3 loop spans 12 amino acids. CDR1 and CDR2 (germline): SGHDT, YYEEEE. The CDR3 sequence is CASSIEALGYTF. The CDR3 region has the DNA TGTGCCAGCAGCATCGAAGCATTAGGCTACACCTTC.

V and J are TRBV7-3 and TRBJ1-2, with 7 nucleotides matching TRBD1. V gave up 5 bases and J gave up 8 bases; unmatched junction bases: 14. Germline assignment: CDR1 SGHTA and CDR2 FQGTGA. The CDR3 totals 15 residues. The CDR3 DNA sequence: TGTGCCAGCAGCGTATCTAGGGGGCCGGTGAGCGGCTACACCTTC. This gives the protein CASSVSRGPVSGYTF.

For the CDR3, the DNA is TGTGCCAGCATCCTAGGACAGGGGGCCTACAATGAGCAGTTCTTC. Translated: CASILGQGAYNEQFF. The V gene is TRBV2, the J gene TRBJ2-1; TRBD1 aligns across 10 bases. There are 15 residues in the CDR3. V was clipped by 7 bases and J by 2 bases; unmatched bases: 5. Germline V gene sequence: CDR1 SNHLY, CDR2 FYNNEI.

The chain carries TRBV10-3 and TRBJ1-1; D gene unclear. V lost 7 bases and J lost 7, with 10 bases in between. The CDR3 is 11 residues long. Germline V lookup: CDR1 ENHRY, CDR2 SYGVKD. The chain's CDR3 is CAITEDDEAFF. For the CDR3, the DNA is TGTGCCATCACAGAGGATGATGAAGCTTTCTTT.

The rearrangement links TRBV4-1 to TRBJ2-7, with D maybe TRBD1 (6 bases). CDR1 is MGHRA, CDR2 YSYEKL, per germline. Deletions cut 0 bases from V and 2 bases from J, with 8 bases between. This CDR3 region has 14 residues. CDR3 region: CASSQDDRTYEQYF. For the CDR3, the DNA is TGCGCCAGCAGCCAAGATGACAGGACCTACGAGCAGTACTTC.

The CDR3 sequence is CASSPPGAQEEKLFF. The CDR3 DNA follows: TGTGCCAGCAGCCCGCCAGGGGCCCAGGAGGAAAAACTGTTTTTT. The chain couples TRBV5-6 to TRBJ1-4; tentatively, D is TRBD1 (6 bases). CDR3 size: 15 residues. Germline values: CDR1 SGHDT, CDR2 YYEEEE. V lost 4 bases and J 8 bases, leaving 18 bases between the germline ends.

The chain recombines TRBV11-2 with TRBJ2-3, with D tentatively TRBD2 (5 bases). CDR1 and CDR2 from the germline V gene are SGHAT and FQNNGV. CDR3 length: 14 amino acids. V was shortened by 4 bases and J by 1 base, with 9 bases between the two germline ends. CDR3 nucleotides: TGTGCCAGCAGCTCCCGGGGTGGCACAGATACGCAGTATTTT. Encoded protein: CASSSRGGTDTQYF.

The chain has TRBV11-2 and TRBJ1-2; TRBD1 matches 7 bases. Germline values: CDR1 SGHAT, CDR2 FQNNGV. CDR3 length equals 14 residues. Germline trimming cut 5 bases from V and 4 bases from J; bases unmatched to any gene: 7. Here the CDR3 DNA reads TGTGCCAGCAGCCAGGGGGATTCCTTCTATGGCTACACCTTC. It yields the protein CASSQGDSFYGYTF.

V is TRBV5-1 and J is TRBJ1-4, with D perhaps matching TRBD1 (6 bases). Trimming removed 4 bases from V and 5 bases from J, with 18 bases in between. The CDR3 sequence is 16 residues long. Germline CDR1 is SGHRS and CDR2 is YFSETQ. CDR3 region: CASSPLSGTPNEKLFF. The CDR3 coding sequence is TGCGCCAGCAGCCCCCTCTCCGGGACACCGAATGAAAAACTGTTTTTT. Drawing the rest from reference TRBV5-1 and TRBJ1-4, the complete variable domain is KAGVTQTPRYLIKTRGQQVTLSCSPISGHRSVSWYQQTPGQGLQFLFEYFSETQRNKGNFPGRFSGRQFSNSRSEMNVSTLELGDSALYLCASSPLSGTPNEKLFFGSGTQLSVL.

The V call is TRBV7-6, the J call TRBJ2-1, with 14 positions matching TRBD2. CDR1 SGHVS and CDR2 FNYEAQ come from the germline V gene. The ends lost 5 bases at V and 5 bases at J; junction bases unmatched: 11. The CDR3 runs 18 residues. The chain's CDR3 is CASSVRLAGGYGDNEQFF. CDR3 nucleotides: TGTGCCAGCAGCGTCCGACTAGCGGGGGGGTACGGGGACAATGAGCAGTTCTTC.

The chain links TRBV9 to TRBJ2-1; 11 bases are shared with TRBD2. CDR1 SGDLS and CDR2 YYNGEE come from the germline V gene. After removal of 0 bases from V and 5 bases from J, the junction contained 10 bases not matched to a gene. The CDR3 sequence is 18 residues long. In nucleotides, the CDR3 is TGTGCCAGCAGCGTAGCTGGAATAGCGGGGGGGTCCCACAATGAGCAGTTCTTC. It encodes CASSVAGIAGGSHNEQFF.

V is TRBV5-1 and J is TRBJ1-4; a possible D gene is TRBD1 (5 bases). The V end was cut by 4 bases, the J end by 4 bases, with 20 bases between. Germline CDR1 is SGHRS and CDR2 is YFSETQ. The CDR3 runs 17 residues. The CDR3 is CASSPRANNGGNEKLFF. In nucleotides, the CDR3 is TGCGCCAGCAGCCCTCGGGCAAACAACGGGGGTAATGAAAAACTGTTTTTT.

J is TRBJ1-2 and V is TRBV28; TRBD1 aligns across 8 bases. Germline V gives CDR1 MDHEN, CDR2 SYDVKM. With 8 bases clipped from V and 7 bases from J, the junction kept 6 bases outside the gene matches. The CDR3 sequence is 12 residues long. The CDR3 DNA reads TGTGCCAGCTGGACAGGGCAGGCTGGCTACACCTTC. Translation gives CASWTGQAGYTF.

The chain links TRBV6-6 to TRBJ1-2, with D hard to call. This CDR3 contains 11 residues. Germline lookup yields CDR1 MNHNY and CDR2 SVGAGI (reference sequence). V shed 8 bases and J shed 7 bases, with 11 bases lying between them. CDR3 nucleotides: TGTGCCAGCTTAGAGTCGTTTGGCTACACCTTC. Residues: CASLESFGYTF.

The V and J genes are TRBV4-1 and TRBJ1-3, with D possibly TRBD1 on 6 matching bases. The CDR3 covers 18 residues. Germline V gene data show CDR1 as MGHRA and CDR2 as YSYEKL. V shed 2 bases and J shed 2 bases, with 19 bases lying between them. The CDR3 nucleotides are TGCGCCAGCAGCCAATGGGGCCGCCGGGACAACCCTGGAAACACCATATATTTT. As protein: CASSQWGRRDNPGNTIYF.

The chain is built from TRBV5-8 and TRBJ1-4; 8 nucleotides agree with TRBD1. The CDR3 covers 15 residues. Germline lookup yields CDR1 SGHTS and CDR2 YDEGEE. V dropped 4 bases and J dropped 3; count of bases not matched to a gene: 5. CDR3 sequence (DNA): TGTGCCAGCAGCCCCGGGACAGGCGCTAATGAAAAACTGTTTTTT. This gives the protein CASSPGTGANEKLFF.

The rearrangement joins TRBV14 to TRBJ2-2, with TRBD1 matching over 7 bases. Trimming removed 4 bases from V and 3 bases from J; junction bases left unmatched: 2. The CDR3 totals 14 residues. Germline CDR1 reads SGHDN; CDR2 reads FVKESK. In DNA form, the CDR3 reads TGTGCCAGCAGCCGGGACAGCTACACCGGGGAGCTGTTTTTT. Protein product: CASSRDSYTGELFF. The entire variable domain, with the rest obtained from reference TRBV14 and TRBJ2-2, is as follows: EAGVTQFPSHSVIEKGQTVTLRCDPISGHDNLYWYRRVMGKEIKFLLHFVKESKQDESGMPNNRFLAERTGGTYSTLKVQPAELEDSGVYFCASSRDSYTGELFFGEGSRLTVL.

The table lists this clone with a few counts. The V gene is TRBV10-3, the J gene TRBJ2-7, with no clear D. The length of the CDR3 is 14 residues. The germline V and J ends were trimmed by 2 bases and 1 base, with 9 bases remaining between them. Germline-derived CDR1 and CDR2 are ENHRY and SYGVKD. In DNA, the CDR3 is TGTGCCATCAGTGAGGAAGACTCATCCTACGAGCAGTACTTC. It specifies CAISEEDSSYEQYF.